The entry below describes one T cell receptor (beta chain). Its antigen is not identified. This CDR3 has 16 amino acids. The trim removed 2 bases at V and 5 bases at J, leaving 6 bases unmatched. CDR1 is LNHNV, CDR2 YYDKDF, per germline (reference sequence). Isolating CD4+ T cells followed about 11 days of culture. This sample was included in a study of vaccination effects on CD4 cells after COVID-19. Study summary: Before sequencing, viral peptide pools were used by the ViraFEST assay to expand antigen-specific CD4+ T cells. Samples from a couple of convalescent patients were given 16 days and one week before vaccination. Researchers reported culturing 2 million to 2.5 million PBMC in each well, adding roughly 10 IU/ml IL-2 and roughly 11 ug/ml peptides. Study results and caveats: Clones that were induced by infection or by vaccine showed marked contraction late after vaccination.

The repertoire was sequenced with immunoSEQ multiplex PCR; TCRdb's copy has only in-frame clones and lacks some. Among roughly 68,000 clones, more than 60% were seen once, and the ten largest hold under 25%. The specimen comprised CD4+ T cells from PBMCs cultured without peptide, sampled before COVID-19 vaccination. This TCR derives from a human donor who had a prior SARS-CoV-2 infection. The V gene is TRBV15, the J gene TRBJ2-2, with TRBD1 matching over 9 bases. In DNA, the CDR3 is TGTGCCACCAGCAGACGGACAGGGGTATGGACCGGGGAGCTGTTTTTT. Translating it yields CATSRRTGVWTGELFF.